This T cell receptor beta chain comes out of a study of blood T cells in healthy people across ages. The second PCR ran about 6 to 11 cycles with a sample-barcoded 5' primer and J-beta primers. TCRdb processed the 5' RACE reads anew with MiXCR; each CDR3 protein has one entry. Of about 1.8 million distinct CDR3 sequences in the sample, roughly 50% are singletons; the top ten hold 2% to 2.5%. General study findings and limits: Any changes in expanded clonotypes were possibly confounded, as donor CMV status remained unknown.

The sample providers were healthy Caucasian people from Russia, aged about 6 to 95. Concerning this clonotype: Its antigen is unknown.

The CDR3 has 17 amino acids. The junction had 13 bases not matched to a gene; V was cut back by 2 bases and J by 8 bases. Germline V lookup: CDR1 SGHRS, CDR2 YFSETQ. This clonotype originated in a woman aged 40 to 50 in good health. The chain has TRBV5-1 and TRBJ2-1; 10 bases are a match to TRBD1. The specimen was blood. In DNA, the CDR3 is TGCGCCAGCAGCTTTCCTACCGGGACAGGGGTTTACGATGAGCAGTTCTTC. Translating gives CASSFPTGTGVYDEQFF.